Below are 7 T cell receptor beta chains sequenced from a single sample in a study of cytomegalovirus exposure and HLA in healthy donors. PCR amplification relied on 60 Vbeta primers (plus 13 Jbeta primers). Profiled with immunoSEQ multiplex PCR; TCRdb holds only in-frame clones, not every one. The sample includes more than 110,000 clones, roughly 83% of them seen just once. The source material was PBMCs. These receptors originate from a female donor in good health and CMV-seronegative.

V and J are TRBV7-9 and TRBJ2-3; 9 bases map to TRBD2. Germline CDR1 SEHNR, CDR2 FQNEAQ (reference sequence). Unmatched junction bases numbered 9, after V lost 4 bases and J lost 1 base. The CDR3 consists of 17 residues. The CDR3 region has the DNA TGTGCCAGCAGCTCTAGGGGGACTAGCTTGGGCACAGATACGCAGTATTTT. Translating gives CASSSRGTSLGTDTQYF.

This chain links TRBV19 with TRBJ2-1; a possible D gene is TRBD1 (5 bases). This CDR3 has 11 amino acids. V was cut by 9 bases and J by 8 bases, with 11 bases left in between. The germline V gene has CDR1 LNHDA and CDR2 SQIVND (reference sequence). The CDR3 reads CASRLGDEQFF. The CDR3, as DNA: TGTGCCAGCCGTTTAGGGGATGAGCAGTTCTTC.

CDR3 bases: TGTGCCAGCTCACCACCTGGGGGACAGGGGCCAGATACGCAGTATTTT. This sequence encodes CASSPPGGQGPDTQYF. The chain couples TRBV18 to TRBJ2-3; 10 bases agree with TRBD1. Germline V gene data show CDR1 as KGHSH and CDR2 as LQKENI. Trimming removed 0 bases from V and 4 bases from J; junction bases left unmatched: 4. This CDR3 is built from 16 residues.

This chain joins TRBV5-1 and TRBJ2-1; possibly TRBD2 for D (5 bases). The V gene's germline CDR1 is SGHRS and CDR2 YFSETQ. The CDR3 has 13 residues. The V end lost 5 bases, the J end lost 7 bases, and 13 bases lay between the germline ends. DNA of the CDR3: TGCGCCAGCAGTCCCAGGCCGGGGAATGAGCAGTTCTTC. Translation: CASSPRPGNEQFF.

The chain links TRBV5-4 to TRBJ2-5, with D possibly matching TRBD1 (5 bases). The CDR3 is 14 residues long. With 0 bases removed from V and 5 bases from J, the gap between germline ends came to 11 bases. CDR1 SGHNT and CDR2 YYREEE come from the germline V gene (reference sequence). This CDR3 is CASSLAGAQETQYF. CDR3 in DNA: TGTGCCAGCAGCTTGGCTGGGGCTCAGGAGACCCAGTACTTC.

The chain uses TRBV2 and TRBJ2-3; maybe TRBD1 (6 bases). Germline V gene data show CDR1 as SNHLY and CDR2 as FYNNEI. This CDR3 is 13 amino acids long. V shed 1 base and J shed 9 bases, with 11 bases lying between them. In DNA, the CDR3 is TGTGCCAGCAGTGAAGGTCAGGGGCGAACGCAGTATTTT. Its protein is CASSEGQGRTQYF.

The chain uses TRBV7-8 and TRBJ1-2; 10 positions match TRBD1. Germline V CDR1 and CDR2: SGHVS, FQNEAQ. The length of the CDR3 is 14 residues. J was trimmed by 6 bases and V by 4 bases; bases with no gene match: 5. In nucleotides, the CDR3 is TGTGCCAGCAGCTCGACAGGGGGCTCGGATGGCTACACCTTC. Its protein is CASSSTGGSDGYTF.